This entry lists 2 T cell receptor beta chains sequenced from one sample in a study of blood T cell repertoires in COVID-19. Sequencing was performed with immunoSEQ multiplex PCR; in TCRdb, only in-frame clones are kept and a portion is missing. Of about 290,000 clones in the sample, roughly 90% were seen once. The sample comprised peripheral blood. Every receptor here comes from a woman aged 30 to 39 with COVID-19, enrolled during active disease.

The chain couples TRBV28 to TRBJ1-6; the match to TRBD1 covers 8 bases. Germline CDR1 reads MDHEN; CDR2 reads SYDVKM. The CDR3 is made up of 15 amino acids. Losses at the gene ends were 6 bases for V and 9 bases for J; bases not matched to a gene: 10. CDR3 DNA sequence: TGTGCCAGCAGATTTACAGGGGGGAAACGTTCACCCCTCCACTTT. This codes for CASRFTGGKRSPLHF.

This chain uses TRBV12-5 with TRBJ1-2; TRBD1 agrees at 9 bases. CDR1 and CDR2 from the germline V gene are LGHNT and FRNRAP. The trim removed 1 base at V and 7 bases at J, leaving 7 bases unmatched. The CDR3 covers 15 residues. CDR3 sequence: CASGLDRQGGFGYTF. CDR3 bases: TGTGCTAGTGGTTTGGACCGACAGGGGGGGTTTGGCTACACCTTC.